Listed below are T cell receptor beta chains from one sample, sequenced in a study of blood T cell repertoires in COVID-19. TCRdb's copy holds only in-frame clones and misses some; the assay was immunoSEQ multiplex PCR. The sample includes roughly 500,000 clones, over 75% of them seen just once. The sequenced sample consisted of PBMCs or T cells enriched from blood (not recorded which). The receptors were gathered from a woman between 40 and 50 years old who had recovered from COVID-19. Each CDR3 is given with its conserved first and last residue. D genes are given only for firm matches. Not all rows give a size; the values are once, few, many and, for expanded clones, a class.

size	V	D	J	DNA	CDR3
once	TRBV4-1	TRBD2	TRBJ2-1	TGCGCCAGCAGCCAAGTACAGCGGGAGCCTGAAAGATACTACAATGAGCAGTTCTTC	CASSQVQREPERYYNEQFF
NA	TRBV7-9	NA	TRBJ1-5	TGTGCCAGCAGCTTAGACACTGGCGGGGAAGCCCAGCATTTT	CASSLDTGGEAQHF
once	TRBV7-9	NA	TRBJ2-5	TGTGCCAGCACCGGACTGCCCATAGAGACCCAGTACTTC	CASTGLPIETQYF
NA	TRBV11-2	NA	TRBJ1-1	TGTGCCAGCAGCTTACCGAGGCAGGGAATGAACACTGAAGCTTTCTTT	CASSLPRQGMNTEAFF
few	TRBV7-8	NA	TRBJ1-5	TGTGCCAGCAGCTTTCAACCACCGGGGTATAATCAGCCCCAGCATTTT	CASSFQPPGYNQPQHF
NA	TRBV12-5	NA	TRBJ2-1	TGTGCTAGTGTCGGGGTGTCAGCCGCCCCGGGGTCCTACAATGAGCAGTTCTTC	CASVGVSAAPGSYNEQFF
NA	TRBV19	NA	TRBJ2-3	TGTGCCAGTAGTCCCACCACTACCCGGAGGCGCACAGATACGCAGTATTTT	CASSPTTTRRRTDTQYF
NA	TRBV20-1	NA	TRBJ1-5	TGCAGTGCTAGTGTAAGCGCGGGTAGCAATCAGCCCCAGCATTTT	CSASVSAGSNQPQHF
NA	TRBV2	NA	TRBJ1-1	TGTGCCAGCAGTCCAGAGTGGAGCACTGAAGCTTTCTTT	CASSPEWSTEAFF
NA	TRBV9	TRBD2	TRBJ2-7	TGTGCCAGCAGCGTAGTTAGCGGGAGTGCCGAGCAGTACTTC	CASSVVSGSAEQYF
NA	TRBV18	NA	TRBJ1-2	TGTGCCAGCTCACCCGGGCAGGGGCATACTAACTATGGCTACACCTTC	CASSPGQGHTNYGYTF
few	TRBV9	NA	TRBJ2-3	TGTGCCAGCAGCGTAGCTGTTACCGAGGATACGCAGTATTTT	CASSVAVTEDTQYF
NA	TRBV7-2	TRBD2	TRBJ2-1	TGTGCCAGCAGGACTAGCGTCCACAATGAGCAGTTCTTC	CASRTSVHNEQFF
once	TRBV7-9	NA	TRBJ2-5	TGTGCCAGCAGCCCCATACTGGAGACCCAGTACTTC	CASSPILETQYF
NA	TRBV6-5	TRBD1	TRBJ2-7	TGTGCCAGCAGTTACGGGACAGGGGGCTACGAGCAGTACTTC	CASSYGTGGYEQYF
few	TRBV27	NA	TRBJ2-6	TGTGCCAGCAGTTCCCATTCTGGGGCCAACGTCCTGACTTTC	CASSSHSGANVLTF
NA	TRBV18	NA	TRBJ1-5	TGTGCCAGCTCACCACTCGGTGGCAATCAGCCCCAGCATTTT	CASSPLGGNQPQHF
once	TRBV10-3	TRBD1	TRBJ2-5	TGTGCCATCAGTGAGTCATTCCGGGACAGGGGACAAGAGACCCAGTACTTC	CAISESFRDRGQETQYF
NA	TRBV4-3	TRBD1	TRBJ1-4	TGCGCCAGCAGCCAAGATTCCAGGGGGAATGAAAAACTGTTTTTT	CASSQDSRGNEKLFF
NA	TRBV10-1	NA	TRBJ2-6	TGCGCCAGCAGTCCTTCGGGTGGGGCCAACGTCCTGACTTTC	CASSPSGGANVLTF
NA	TRBV2	NA	TRBJ1-4	TGTGCCAGCAATAGGGGAGGGAATGGTGAAAAACTGTTTTTT	CASNRGGNGEKLFF
many	TRBV6-5	NA	TRBJ1-1	TGTGCCAGCAGTTACAGTACGGGGGGGACTGAAGCTTTCTTT	CASSYSTGGTEAFF
NA	TRBV10-3	NA	TRBJ2-1	TGTGCCATCAGTGAGTCGCAGGTAACCTACAATGAGCAGTTCTTC	CAISESQVTYNEQFF
NA	TRBV5-1	NA	TRBJ1-3	TGCGCCAGCAGCTCATCCCCCCTACAGGGTTCCTCTGGAAACACCATATATTTT	CASSSSPLQGSSGNTIYF
NA	TRBV7-2	NA	TRBJ2-2	TGTGCCAGCAGCCCTCAGGCGGGGATTTCGGGGGAGCTGTTTTTT	CASSPQAGISGELFF
NA	TRBV19	TRBD2	TRBJ2-7	TGTGCCAGTACCGTGGGACTAGCGGGAGGCGAGCAGTACTTC	CASTVGLAGGEQYF
NA	TRBV12-3/TRBV12-4	NA	TRBJ2-3	TGTGCCAGCAAAGAACTTCTCACAGATACGCAGTATTTT	CASKELLTDTQYF
NA	TRBV29-1	TRBD2	TRBJ2-7	TGCAGCGTCAGGACTAGCGGCGGTTACGAGCAGTACTTC	CSVRTSGGYEQYF
NA	TRBV6-5	TRBD1	TRBJ2-5	TGTGCCAGCAGTTACCCGCGACAGGGCGGCGCAACCCAGTACTTC	CASSYPRQGGATQYF
NA	TRBV7-8	NA	TRBJ2-3	TGTGCCAGCAGCTTAGCCAGGGGCTTCGGCGTCACAGATACGCAGTATTTT	CASSLARGFGVTDTQYF
NA	TRBV18	TRBD1	TRBJ1-6	TGTGCCAGCTCACGGAGGGCCACAGGGGGTCCAGAGAATTCACCCCTCCACTTT	CASSRRATGGPENSPLHF
NA	TRBV10-1	NA	TRBJ1-6	TGCGCCAGCAGTTCGGACAGCTATAATTCACCCCTCCACTTT	CASSSDSYNSPLHF
NA	TRBV28	TRBD1	TRBJ1-2	TGTGCCAGCAGGGGGACAGGGTCGGGCTATGGCTACACCTTC	CASRGTGSGYGYTF
NA	TRBV29-1	NA	TRBJ2-5	TGCAGCGTTACGGGGGGCGTGGAGACCCAGTACTTC	CSVTGGVETQYF
NA	TRBV6-2/TRBV6-3	NA	TRBJ1-1	TGTGCCAGCAGCCACGGACAGCAAGCTTTCTTT	CASSHGQQAFF
NA	TRBV3-1/TRBV3-2	TRBD2	TRBJ2-3	TGTGCCAGCAGCCAGGAGGGACTAGCGGGAGGATCGCAGTATTTT	CASSQEGLAGGSQYF
NA	TRBV9	NA	TRBJ1-1	TGTGCCAGCAGCGTAGATACAGGGAGCACTGAAGCTTTCTTT	CASSVDTGSTEAFF
NA	TRBV9	TRBD1	TRBJ1-3	TGTGCCAGCAGCGTAAGAGGCCTGGGGGGGACAGGGGCCGGAAACACCATATATTTT	CASSVRGLGGTGAGNTIYF
NA	TRBV10-3	NA	TRBJ1-5	TGTGCCATCAGTGAGGCAGGGAAGAGTCAGCCCCAGCATTTT	CAISEAGKSQPQHF
NA	TRBV19	NA	TRBJ1-5	TGTGCCAGTAGTTTTACGAACAGGGATCAGCCCCAGCATTTT	CASSFTNRDQPQHF
NA	TRBV19	TRBD1	TRBJ1-5	TGTGCCAGTAGTGTTGGACAGGGTATCGGTCAGCCCCAGCATTTT	CASSVGQGIGQPQHF
few	TRBV30	NA	TRBJ2-1	TGTGCCTGGAGTGTTAAGGCAGGGTACAATGAGCAGTTCTTC	CAWSVKAGYNEQFF
NA	TRBV5-1	NA	TRBJ1-1	TGCGCCAGCAGCTTGGGTTCGGGAGGGATGGATGAAGCTTTCTTT	CASSLGSGGMDEAFF
NA	TRBV20-1	TRBD1	TRBJ1-5	TGCAGTGCTAGTTTCTGGGGACAGGGGGATTATAGCAATCAGCCCCAGCATTTT	CSASFWGQGDYSNQPQHF
NA	TRBV12-3/TRBV12-4	NA	TRBJ1-1	TGTGCCAGCAGTTTTAACCCGGGGACTGAAGCTTTCTTT	CASSFNPGTEAFF
NA	TRBV20-1	NA	TRBJ2-7	TGCAGTGCTAGTGGTCCCGACAGAGCCTACGAGCAGTACTTC	CSASGPDRAYEQYF
once	TRBV3-1/TRBV3-2	NA	TRBJ1-1	TGTGCCAGCAGCCAAAGGGGGATGAACACTGAAGCTTTCTTT	CASSQRGMNTEAFF
NA	TRBV10-2	TRBD2	TRBJ2-7	TGCGCCAGCAGTTCTAGCGGGAGTCAAAACGAGCAGTACTTC	CASSSSGSQNEQYF
few	TRBV7-6	TRBD1	TRBJ2-2	TGTGCCAGCAGCCCTCTAGGACAGGGGGCCGGGGAGCTGTTTTTT	CASSPLGQGAGELFF